The TCR beta chain under discussion was sequenced for a study of response to subunit inactivated influenza vaccine. TCRdb redid the calling of the RT-PCR reads with MiXCR, one entry per CDR3 protein. Altogether roughly 520,000 distinct CDR3 sequences are present, roughly 27% being singletons, with the ten largest covering over 1.5%. This clonotype was seen many times. This CDR3 has 16 residues. Germline assignment: CDR1 MNHEY and CDR2 SVGAGI. V shed 2 bases and J 2 bases; nucleotides not matched to a gene: 6. The TCR originated in a man aged 45 to 65 who received an inactivated influenza vaccine. The source was CD4+ T cells sorted from PBMCs, collected 5 days after vaccination. The chain recombines TRBV6-5 with TRBJ2-7; 10 bases are shared with TRBD2. CDR3 DNA sequence: TGTGCCAGCAGTTACGGGCTAGCGGGGGCCGCCTACGAGCAGTACTTC. This sequence encodes CASSYGLAGAAYEQYF.